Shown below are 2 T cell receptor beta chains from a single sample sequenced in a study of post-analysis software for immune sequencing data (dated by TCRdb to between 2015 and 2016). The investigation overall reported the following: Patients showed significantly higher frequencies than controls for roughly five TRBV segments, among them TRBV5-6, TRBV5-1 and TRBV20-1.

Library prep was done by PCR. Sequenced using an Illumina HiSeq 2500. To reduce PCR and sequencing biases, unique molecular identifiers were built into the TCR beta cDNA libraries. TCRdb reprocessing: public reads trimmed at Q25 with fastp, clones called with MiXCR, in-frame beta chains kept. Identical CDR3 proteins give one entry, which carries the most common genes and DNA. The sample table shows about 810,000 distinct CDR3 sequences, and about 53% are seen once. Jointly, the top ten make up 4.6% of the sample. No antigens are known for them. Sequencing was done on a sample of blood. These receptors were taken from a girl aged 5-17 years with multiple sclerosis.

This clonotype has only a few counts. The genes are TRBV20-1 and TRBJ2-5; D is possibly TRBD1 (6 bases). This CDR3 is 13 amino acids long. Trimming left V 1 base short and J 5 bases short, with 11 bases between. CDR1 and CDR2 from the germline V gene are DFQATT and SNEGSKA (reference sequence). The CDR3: CSARGTGRETQYF. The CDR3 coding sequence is TGCAGTGCTAGAGGTACAGGGCGGGAGACCCAGTACTTC.

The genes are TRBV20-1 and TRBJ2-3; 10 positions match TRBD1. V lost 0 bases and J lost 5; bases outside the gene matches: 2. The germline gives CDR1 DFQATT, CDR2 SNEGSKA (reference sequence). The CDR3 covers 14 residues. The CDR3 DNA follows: TGCAGTGCTAGAGAGGGACAGGGGAGAGATACGCAGTATTTT. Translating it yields CSAREGQGRDTQYF.